This T cell receptor (beta chain) was sequenced in a study of blood T cell repertoires in COVID-19. Study-level background: PBMCs, B-cell-depleted T cells, or T cells were the source of the cDNA or gDNA that made up the material.

Original handling: From reference gene primer amplification, estimates of nucleated cell counts were derived. The repertoire was sequenced with immunoSEQ multiplex PCR; TCRdb's copy has only in-frame clones and lacks some. The D gene and trimming were derived from the DNA, and the V and J assignments and clone size from that table. The sample yields about 82,000 clones, 83% seen once. Germline V gene lookup returns CDR1 SGHDT and CDR2 YYEEEE. The CDR3 loop spans 12 amino acids. Trimming cost V 0 bases and J 11 bases, with 6 bases left between them. The chain has TRBV5-6 and TRBJ1-6; D is undetermined. Input material: peripheral blood. The receptor's source is a woman aged 60-75 years with acute or convalescent COVID-19. The CDR3 spells CASSLGRTPLHF. The CDR3 DNA follows: TGTGCCAGCAGCTTGGGGAGAACACCCCTCCACTTT.